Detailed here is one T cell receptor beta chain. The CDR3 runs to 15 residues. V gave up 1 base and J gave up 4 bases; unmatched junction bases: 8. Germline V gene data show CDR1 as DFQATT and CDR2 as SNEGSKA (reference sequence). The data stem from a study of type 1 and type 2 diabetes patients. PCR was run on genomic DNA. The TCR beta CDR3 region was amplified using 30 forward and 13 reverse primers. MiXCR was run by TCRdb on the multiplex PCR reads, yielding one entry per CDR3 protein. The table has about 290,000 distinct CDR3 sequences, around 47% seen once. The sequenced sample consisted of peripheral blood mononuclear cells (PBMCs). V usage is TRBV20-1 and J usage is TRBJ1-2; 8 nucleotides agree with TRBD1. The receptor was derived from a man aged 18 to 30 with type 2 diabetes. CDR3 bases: TGCAGTGCTAGAGGCTCAGGGGGCGCCGCCTATGGCTACACCTTC. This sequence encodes CSARGSGGAAYGYTF.